This T cell receptor beta chain originates from a study of T cell repertoires in ileal Crohn's disease. Only in-frame clones appear in the TCRdb table, and some are missing; sequencing was by immunoSEQ multiplex PCR. The table shows some 27,000 clones, with around 80% occurring only once. V lost 3 bases, J lost 5 bases, and 10 bases lay in between. CDR3 size: 13 residues. Looked up from germline, CDR1 is MNHEY and CDR2 is SVGAGI. The clonotype originates from an adult with Crohn's disease. Sequencing input: ileal tissue. The V gene is TRBV6-5, the J gene TRBJ2-5; tentatively, D is TRBD2 (6 bases). CDR3 protein: CASSYGGMETQYF. The CDR3 nucleotides are TGTGCCAGCAGTTATGGGGGGATGGAGACCCAGTACTTC.